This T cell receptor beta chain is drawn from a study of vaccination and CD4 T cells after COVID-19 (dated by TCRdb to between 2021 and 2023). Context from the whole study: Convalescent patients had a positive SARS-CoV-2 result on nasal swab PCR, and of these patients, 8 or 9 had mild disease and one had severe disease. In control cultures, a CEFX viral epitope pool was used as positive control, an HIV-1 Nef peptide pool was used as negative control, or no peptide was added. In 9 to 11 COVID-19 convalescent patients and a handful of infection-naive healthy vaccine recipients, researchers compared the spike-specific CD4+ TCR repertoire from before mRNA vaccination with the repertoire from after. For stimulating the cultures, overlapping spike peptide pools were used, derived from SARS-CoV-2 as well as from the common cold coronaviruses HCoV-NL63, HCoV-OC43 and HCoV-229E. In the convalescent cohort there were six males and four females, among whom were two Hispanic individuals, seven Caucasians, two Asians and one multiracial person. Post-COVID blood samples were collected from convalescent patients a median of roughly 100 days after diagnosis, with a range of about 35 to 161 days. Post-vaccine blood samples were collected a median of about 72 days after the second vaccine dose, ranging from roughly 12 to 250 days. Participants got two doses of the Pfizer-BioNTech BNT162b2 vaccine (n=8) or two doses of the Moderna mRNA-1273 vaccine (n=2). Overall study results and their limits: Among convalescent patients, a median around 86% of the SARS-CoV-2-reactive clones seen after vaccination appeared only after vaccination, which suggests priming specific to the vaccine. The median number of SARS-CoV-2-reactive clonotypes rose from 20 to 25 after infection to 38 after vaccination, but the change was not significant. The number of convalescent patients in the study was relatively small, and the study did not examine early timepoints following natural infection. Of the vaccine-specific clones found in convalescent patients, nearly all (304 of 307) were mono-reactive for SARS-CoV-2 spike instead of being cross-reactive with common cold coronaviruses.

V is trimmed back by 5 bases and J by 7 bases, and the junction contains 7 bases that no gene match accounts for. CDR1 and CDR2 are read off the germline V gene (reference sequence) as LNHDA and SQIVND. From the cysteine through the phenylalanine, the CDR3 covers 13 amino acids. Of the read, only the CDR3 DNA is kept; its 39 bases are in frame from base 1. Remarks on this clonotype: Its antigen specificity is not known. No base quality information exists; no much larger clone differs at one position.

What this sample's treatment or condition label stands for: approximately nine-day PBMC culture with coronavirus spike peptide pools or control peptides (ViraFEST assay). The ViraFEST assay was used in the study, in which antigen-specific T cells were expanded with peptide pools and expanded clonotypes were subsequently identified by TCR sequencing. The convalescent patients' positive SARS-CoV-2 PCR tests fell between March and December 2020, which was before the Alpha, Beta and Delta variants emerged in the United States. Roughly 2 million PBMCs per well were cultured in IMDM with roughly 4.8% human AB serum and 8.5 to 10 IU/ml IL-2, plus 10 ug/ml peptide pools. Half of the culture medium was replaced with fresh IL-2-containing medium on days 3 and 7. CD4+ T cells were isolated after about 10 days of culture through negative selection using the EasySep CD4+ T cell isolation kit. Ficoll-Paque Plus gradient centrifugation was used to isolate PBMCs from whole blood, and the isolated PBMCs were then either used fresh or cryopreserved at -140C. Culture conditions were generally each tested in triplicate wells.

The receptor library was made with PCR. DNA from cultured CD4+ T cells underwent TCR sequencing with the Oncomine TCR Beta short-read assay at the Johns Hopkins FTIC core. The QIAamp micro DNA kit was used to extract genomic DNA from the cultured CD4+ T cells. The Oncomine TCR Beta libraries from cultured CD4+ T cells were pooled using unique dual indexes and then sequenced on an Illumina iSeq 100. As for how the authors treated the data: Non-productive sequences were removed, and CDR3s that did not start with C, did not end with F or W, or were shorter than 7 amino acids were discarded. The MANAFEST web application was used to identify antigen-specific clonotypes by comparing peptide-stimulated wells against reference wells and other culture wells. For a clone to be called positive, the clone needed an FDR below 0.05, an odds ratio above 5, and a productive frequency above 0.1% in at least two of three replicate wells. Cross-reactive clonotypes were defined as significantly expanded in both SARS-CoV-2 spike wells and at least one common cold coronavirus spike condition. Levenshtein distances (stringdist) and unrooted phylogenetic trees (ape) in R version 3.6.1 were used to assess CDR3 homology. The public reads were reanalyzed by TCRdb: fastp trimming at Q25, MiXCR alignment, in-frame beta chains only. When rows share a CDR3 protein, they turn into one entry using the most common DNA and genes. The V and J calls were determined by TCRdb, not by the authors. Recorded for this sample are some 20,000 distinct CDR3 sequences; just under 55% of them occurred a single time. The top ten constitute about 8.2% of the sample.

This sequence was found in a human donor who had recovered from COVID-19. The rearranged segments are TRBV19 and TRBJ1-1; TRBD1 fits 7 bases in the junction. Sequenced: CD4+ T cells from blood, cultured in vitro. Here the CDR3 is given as CASSGTVRGEAFF. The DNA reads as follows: TGTGCCAGTAGTGGGACAGTCCGAGGTGAAGCTTTCTTT.